The clone carrying this T cell receptor (beta chain) was counted between two and nine times. V shed 4 bases, J shed 2 bases, and the junction held 5 bases outside the gene matches. The CDR3 runs 16 residues. Germline V gives CDR1 MDHEN, CDR2 SYDVKM. Method: immunoSEQ multiplex PCR; TCRdb's copy keeps in-frame clones and lacks some. The data hold about 220,000 clones, with 70% to 90% observed a single time. The sample belongs to a study of blood T cell repertoires in COVID-19. Study-level background: Italy, Spain and the United States were the sources of the convalescent and acute COVID-19 samples.

The source material was peripheral blood. The origin of this receptor is a man aged 50 to 60 who had recovered from COVID-19. This chain connects TRBV28 to TRBJ1-5; 10 bases agree with TRBD1. The CDR3 DNA reads as TGTGCCAGCAGTTCGGGACAGGGGCCCGGCAATCAGCCCCAGCATTTT. It yields the protein CASSSGQGPGNQPQHF.